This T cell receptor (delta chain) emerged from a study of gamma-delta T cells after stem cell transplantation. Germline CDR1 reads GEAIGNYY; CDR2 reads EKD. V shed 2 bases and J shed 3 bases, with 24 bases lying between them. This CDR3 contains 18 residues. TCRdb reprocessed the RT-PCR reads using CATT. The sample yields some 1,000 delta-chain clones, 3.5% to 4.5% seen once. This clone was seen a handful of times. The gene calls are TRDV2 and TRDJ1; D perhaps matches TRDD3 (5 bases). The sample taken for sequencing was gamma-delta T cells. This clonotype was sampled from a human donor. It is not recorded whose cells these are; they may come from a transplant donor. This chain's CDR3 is CACDNVTSGVIVADKLIF. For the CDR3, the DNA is TGTGCCTGTGACAACGTGACTAGTGGGGTGATTGTCGCCGATAAACTCATCTTT.